The 9 T cell receptor beta chains listed next were all sequenced from one sample in a study of T cells in localized non-small cell lung cancer. Clones were read by immunoSEQ multiplex PCR, and TCRdb kept only the in-frame ones, dropping some. Here the sample spans more than 6,000 clones, roughly 50% being singletons. The sequencing here drew on lymph node tissue, taken before any cancer treatment. Every receptor here comes from a female donor at least 60 years old with stage I lung adenocarcinoma.

The chain recombines TRBV29-1 with TRBJ2-3, with 13 bases matching TRBD2. CDR3 length equals 17 residues. The V and J ends lost 6 bases and 4 bases, in that order; junction bases with no gene match: 13. Germline V gene data show CDR1 as SQVTM and CDR2 as ANQGSEA. CDR3 bases: TGCAGCGTCGGGACTAGCGGGGTTGGGGGTGGCGCAGATACGCAGTATTTT. This encodes CSVGTSGVGGGADTQYF.

The V and J genes are TRBV11-3 and TRBJ1-3; D is perhaps TRBD1 (5 bases). The CDR3 sequence is 16 residues long. Germline V gene data show CDR1 as SGHNT and CDR2 as YENEEA. V shed 3 bases and J shed 8 bases, with 20 bases lying between them. As DNA, the CDR3 is TGTGCCAGCAGCTTTTCCGGGACGACCCCGAGAGACACCATATATTTT. Translating it yields CASSFSGTTPRDTIYF.

The rearrangement uses TRBV14 and TRBJ2-7; no clear D. CDR1 and CDR2 from the germline V gene are SGHDN and FVKESK. V was pared by 2 bases and J by 1 base, with 0 bases between. The CDR3 extends over 11 amino acids. CDR3 loop: CASSQSYEQYF. For the CDR3, the DNA is TGTGCCAGCAGCCAATCCTACGAGCAGTACTTC.

The rearrangement uses TRBV19 and TRBJ2-7, with a weak D call TRBD1 (5 bases). The germline gives CDR1 LNHDA, CDR2 SQIVND (reference sequence). CDR3 length equals 13 residues. Trimming took 5 bases from V and 5 from J, leaving 13 bases between them. CDR3 sequence (DNA): TGTGCCAGTAGTGTGAACAGGTTCGACGAGCAGTACTTC. This translates into CASSVNRFDEQYF.

The V call is TRBV30, the J call TRBJ1-3; D uncertain. Deletions cut 1 base from V and 3 bases from J, with 7 bases between. The germline CDR1 and CDR2 sequences are GTSNPN and SVGIG (reference sequence). CDR3 size: 13 residues. The CDR3 DNA is TGTGCCTGGAGTGCCGAGGTTGGAAACACCATATATTTT. This translates into CAWSAEVGNTIYF.

V usage is TRBV11-3 and J usage is TRBJ2-7, with TRBD1 as a possible D gene (5 bases). This CDR3 region has 15 residues. Trimming took 5 bases from V and 5 from J, leaving 19 bases between them. Germline V lookup: CDR1 SGHNT, CDR2 YENEEA. Here the CDR3 DNA reads TGTGCCAGCAGCGTACGTCGTCAGGGCGGCAACGAGCAGTACTTC. Protein product: CASSVRRQGGNEQYF. The full variable domain, with the rest looked up from reference TRBV11-3 and TRBJ2-7, is EAGVVQSPRYKIIEKKQPVAFWCNPISGHNTLYWYLQNLGQGPELLIRYENEEAVDDSQLPKDRFSAERLKGVDSTLKIQPAELGDSAVYLCASSVRRQGGNEQYFGPGTRLTVT.

This chain joins TRBV19 and TRBJ1-2, with D hard to call. V was clipped by 10 bases and J by 4 bases, with 16 bases between them. Germline values: CDR1 LNHDA, CDR2 SQIVND (reference sequence). CDR3 length equals 13 residues. The CDR3 bases are TGTGCCACCACCCCGACCGAAAGCTATGGCTACACCTTC. It codes for CATTPTESYGYTF.

This chain links TRBV11-3 with TRBJ2-2; D ambiguous. Germline CDR1 and CDR2: SGHNT and YENEEA. Trimming removed 5 bases from V and 4 bases from J, with 11 bases in between. The CDR3 loop spans 14 amino acids. The CDR3, as DNA: TGTGCCAGCAGCCAAGTAGGTATCACCGGGGAGCTGTTTTTT. Protein product: CASSQVGITGELFF.

V and J are TRBV30 and TRBJ1-5; 7 positions agree with TRBD1. Unmatched junction bases numbered 2, after V lost 1 base and J lost 2 bases. The CDR3 runs 14 residues. The V gene's germline CDR1 is GTSNPN and CDR2 SVGIG (reference sequence). The CDR3 sequence is CAWSGTGGNQPQHF. As DNA, the CDR3 is TGTGCCTGGAGTGGTACAGGGGGCAATCAGCCCCAGCATTTT.